The 27 T cell receptor beta chains below all came from one sample that was sequenced in a study of T cells in Graves' hyperthyroidism and ophthalmopathy. What was amplified from RNA transcripts were TCR beta CDR3 regions. With the HTBI primer set, the TCR CDR3 went through a first round of RT-PCR. One entry per CDR3 protein, called by TCRdb with MiXCR from the multiplex PCR reads. Of 150,000 or so distinct CDR3 sequences listed, approximately 20% were seen once; the top ten hold 65% to 80%. The material sequenced was blood. The receptors derive from a woman in her forties or fifties with Graves' hyperthyroidism that later progressed to Graves' ophthalmopathy.

The rearrangement uses TRBV13 and TRBJ1-1, with 11 bases that match TRBD1. Germline loops: CDR1 PRHDT, CDR2 FYEKMQ (reference sequence). The CDR3 loop spans 15 amino acids. V shed 5 bases and J 4 bases; nucleotides not matched to a gene: 6. This CDR3 is CASSARDRGATEAFF. The CDR3 DNA sequence: TGTGCCAGCAGCGCTCGGGACAGGGGGGCCACTGAAGCTTTCTTT.

This clonotype came up once. The chain carries TRBV28 and TRBJ1-6, with D perhaps TRBD1 (5 bases). Germline lookup yields CDR1 MDHEN and CDR2 SYDVKM. This CDR3 comprises 18 residues. Trimming left V 1 base short and J 2 bases short, with 15 bases between. The CDR3 DNA is TGTGCCAGCAGTTTATCAGGCCAACAGGTCGCCTATAATTCACCCCTCCACTTT. Its protein is CASSLSGQQVAYNSPLHF.

This clonotype appeared many times. V usage is TRBV5-1 and J usage is TRBJ1-1; D might be TRBD1 (5 bases). Deletions cut 1 base from V and 5 bases from J, with 12 bases between. Germline-derived CDR1 and CDR2 are SGHRS and YFSETQ. The CDR3 extends over 14 amino acids. The CDR3 is CASSLRDSGTEAFF. CDR3 in DNA: TGCGCCAGCAGCTTGAGGGACTCAGGGACTGAAGCTTTCTTT.

This clonotype occurred a few times. The V and J genes are TRBV12-3 or TRBV12-4 and TRBJ2-7; D is uncertain. The V and J ends lost 1 base and 3 bases respectively, with 7 bases between them. This CDR3 spans 13 amino acids. The CDR3 sequence: CASSLDDGYEQYF. The DNA for the CDR3 is TGTGCCAGCAGTTTAGATGACGGCTACGAGCAGTACTTC.

This clonotype was counted ten times or more. The V gene is TRBV12-3 or TRBV12-4, the J gene TRBJ1-5; maybe TRBD1 (5 bases). The V end lost 2 bases, the J end lost 4 bases, and 15 bases lay between the germline ends. This CDR3 is 16 amino acids long. CDR3 coding DNA: TGTGCCAGCAGTTTAATTGGGGGGACGGCGAATCAGCCCCAGCATTTT. Its protein product is CASSLIGGTANQPQHF.

This clonotype was recorded at least ten times. The chain employs TRBV3-1 and TRBJ2-6; 12 positions agree with TRBD1. The germline gives CDR1 LGHDT, CDR2 YNNKEL (reference sequence). This CDR3 is 17 amino acids long. Unmatched junction bases numbered 3, after V lost 4 bases and J lost 2 bases. CDR3 in amino acids: CASSPGQGAAGANVLTF. The CDR3 region has the DNA TGTGCCAGCAGCCCGGGACAGGGGGCAGCTGGGGCCAACGTCCTGACTTTC.

This chain joins TRBV5-1 and TRBJ2-5; tentatively, D is TRBD1 (6 bases). Germline V gene lookup returns CDR1 SGHRS and CDR2 YFSETQ. With 4 bases removed from V and 5 bases from J, the gap between germline ends came to 18 bases. The CDR3 has 15 residues. This CDR3 reads CASSTQQGLEETQYF. The DNA for the CDR3 is TGCGCCAGCAGCACACAGCAGGGGTTGGAGGAGACCCAGTACTTC.

This clonotype was seen a few times. This chain links TRBV5-1 with TRBJ2-1; the D gene is possibly TRBD1 (6 bases). CDR1 and CDR2 from the germline V gene are SGHRS and YFSETQ. The CDR3 is 15 residues long. Trimming pared 7 bases from V and 6 bases from J, leaving 20 bases between. In DNA form, the CDR3 reads TGCGCCAGCCTTAGCCGACAGGTATCTTTCAATGAGCAGTTCTTC. Translated, it gives CASLSRQVSFNEQFF.

This clonotype was detected ten times or more. The V call is TRBV9, the J call TRBJ1-5, with no clear D. The CDR3 is 14 amino acids. Looked up from germline, CDR1 is SGDLS and CDR2 is YYNGEE. V was cut by 0 bases and J by 3 bases, with 7 bases left in between. The CDR3 loop is CASSVGDNNQPQHF. CDR3 nucleotide sequence: TGTGCCAGCAGCGTAGGAGACAACAATCAGCCCCAGCATTTT.

This clonotype was seen at least ten times. The chain has TRBV20-1 and TRBJ2-4; D not certain. From germline, CDR1 is DFQATT and CDR2 SNEGSKA (reference sequence). Trimming removed 3 bases from V and 3 bases from J, with 3 bases in between. CDR3 length: 11 amino acids. CDR3 in amino acids: CSASHKNIQYF. The CDR3 DNA is TGCAGTGCTAGCCACAAAAACATTCAGTACTTC.

In its sample, this clonotype was seen many times. The chain couples TRBV13 to TRBJ2-5; D possibly corresponds to TRBD2 (6 bases). Germline V gene sequence: CDR1 PRHDT, CDR2 FYEKMQ (reference sequence). This CDR3 comprises 15 residues. Trimming took 5 bases from V and 2 from J, leaving 15 bases between them. The CDR3 here is CASSVKGGAQETQYF. The CDR3 DNA sequence: TGTGCCAGCAGCGTAAAGGGCGGGGCTCAAGAGACCCAGTACTTC.

This clonotype was counted only a few times. J is TRBJ1-3 and V is TRBV7-2; 9 positions match TRBD1. Germline CDR1 reads SGHTA; CDR2 reads FQGNSA. V shed 5 bases, J shed 5 bases, and the junction held 10 bases outside the gene matches. The CDR3 has 16 residues. The CDR3 region has the DNA TGTGCCAGCAGCCCGAGACCTGACAGGGGGAGAAACACCATATATTTT. Its translation: CASSPRPDRGRNTIYF.

The table lists this clonotype with a few counts. The chain couples TRBV7-2 to TRBJ1-5; possibly TRBD1 for D (5 bases). Trimming took 0 bases from V and 5 from J, leaving 11 bases between them. Germline V gives CDR1 SGHTA, CDR2 FQGNSA. There are 15 residues in the CDR3. The CDR3 region has the DNA TGTGCCAGCAGCTTAGCGGCAGGGAACTATCAGCCCCAGCATTTT. Protein: CASSLAAGNYQPQHF.

This clonotype was detected a few times. CDR3 coding DNA: TGTGCCAGCGAGAGACAGGGGACGGAGACCCAGTACTTC. Its translation: CASERQGTETQYF. The rearrangement uses TRBV28 and TRBJ2-5; 8 positions match TRBD1. The CDR3 runs 13 residues. V was clipped by 8 bases and J by 5 bases; unmatched bases: 7. Germline loops: CDR1 MDHEN, CDR2 SYDVKM.

This clonotype was seen more than once but under ten times. The chain joins TRBV3-1 to TRBJ1-1; 9 positions agree with TRBD1. The J segment lost 4 bases and the V segment lost 3 bases, leaving 0 bases of the junction unmatched. In germline, CDR1 is LGHDT, CDR2 YNNKEL (reference sequence). The CDR3 has 13 residues. The CDR3: CASSQDRGTEAFF. The CDR3 DNA is TGTGCCAGCAGCCAGGACAGGGGCACTGAAGCTTTCTTT.

This chain links TRBV6-1 with TRBJ2-7, with D tentatively TRBD2 (6 bases). Germline values: CDR1 MNHNS, CDR2 SASEGT. Trimming took off 0 bases at V and 2 bases at J, with 20 bases between the two ends. This CDR3 spans 18 amino acids. The CDR3 region has the DNA TGTGCCAGCAGTGAAGCGCTTAGCGGACCGATTTCTACCTACGAGCAGTACTTC. Translation gives CASSEALSGPISTYEQYF.

The chain couples TRBV28 to TRBJ1-3; D is possibly TRBD1 (5 bases). Germline V gene lookup returns CDR1 MDHEN and CDR2 SYDVKM. The V end lost 6 bases, the J end lost 0 bases, and 12 bases lay between the germline ends. The CDR3 loop spans 15 amino acids. DNA for the CDR3: TGTGCCAGCAGCGCCCCCCAGGGCTCTGGAAACACCATATATTTT. Encoded protein: CASSAPQGSGNTIYF.

The chain carries TRBV7-8 and TRBJ2-2; weak D call: TRBD2 (6 bases). The CDR3 extends over 16 amino acids. Per germline, CDR1 SGHVS and CDR2 FQNEAQ. Trimming took 3 bases from V and 0 from J, leaving 11 bases between them. CDR3 nucleotides: TGTGCCAGCAGCTTGAAGCGGGTCACGAACACCGGGGAGCTGTTTTTT. Protein product: CASSLKRVTNTGELFF.

The V and J genes are TRBV5-4 and TRBJ1-2; D unclear. CDR1 SGHNT and CDR2 YYREEE come from the germline V gene (reference sequence). The CDR3 runs 15 residues. V shed 5 bases and J shed 0 bases, with 14 bases lying between them. DNA for the CDR3: TGTGCCAGCAGAAATGGGGTTTCAGCTAACTATGGCTACACCTTC. Protein product: CASRNGVSANYGYTF. The whole variable domain, remainder taken from reference TRBV5-4 and TRBJ1-2, is ETGVTQSPTHLIKTRGQQVTLRCSSQSGHNTVSWYQQALGQGPQFIFQYYREEENGRGNFPPRFSGLQFPNYSSELNVNALELDDSALYLCASRNGVSANYGYTFGSGTRLTVV.

This CDR3 is CASSQTHEQYF. The CDR3 region has the DNA TGTGCCAGCAGCCAGACTCACGAGCAGTACTTC. This rearrangement joins TRBV7-9 to TRBJ2-7; D is ambiguous. The CDR3 length is 11 residues. Trimming shortened V by 5 bases and J by 5 bases, and 7 bases separated the two germline ends. Germline V gives CDR1 SEHNR, CDR2 FQNEAQ (reference sequence).

This clonotype occurred many times. This chain uses TRBV10-3 with TRBJ1-2, with D tentatively TRBD1 (6 bases). The ends were cut back, 8 bases at V and 6 bases at J, with 16 bases in the middle. Germline lookup yields CDR1 ENHRY and CDR2 SYGVKD. This CDR3 spans 13 amino acids. The chain's CDR3 is CAISGEQGNGYTF. DNA for the CDR3: TGTGCCATCTCGGGTGAACAGGGAAATGGCTACACCTTC.

This clonotype has just a few counts. The chain couples TRBV6-1 to TRBJ2-7; D is possibly TRBD2 (5 bases). CDR1 and CDR2 from the germline V gene are MNHNS and SASEGT. The CDR3 runs to 14 residues. Trimming pared 7 bases from V and 2 bases from J, leaving 15 bases between. CDR3 nucleotides: TGTGCCAGCAAACAGTGGGGAGAAGCCTACGAGCAGTACTTC. Translation gives CASKQWGEAYEQYF.

The chain has TRBV12-3 or TRBV12-4 and TRBJ2-1; TRBD1 aligns across 9 bases. J lost 9 bases, V lost 5 bases, and 11 bases had no gene match. The CDR3 totals 15 residues. For the CDR3, the DNA is TGTGCCAGCAGTCCATGGACCGGGACAGGGACTGAGCAGTTCTTC. The encoded protein is CASSPWTGTGTEQFF.

This clonotype was observed at least ten times. The rearrangement uses TRBV12-3 or TRBV12-4 and TRBJ2-5; the match to TRBD2 covers 7 bases. This CDR3 spans 14 amino acids. With V trimmed by 7 bases and J by 3 bases, 8 bases remained unmatched. The CDR3 DNA is TGTGCCAGCACCTTGGCTAGCGGAGAAGAGACCCAGTACTTC. Amino acid sequence: CASTLASGEETQYF.

This clonotype was recorded at least ten times. The chain links TRBV2 to TRBJ2-5, with 8 bases that match TRBD2. With 8 bases clipped from V and 5 bases from J, the junction kept 10 bases outside the gene matches. CDR1 and CDR2 (germline): SNHLY, FYNNEI. CDR3 length equals 14 residues. CDR3 amino acids: CASRKGSGKETQYF. In DNA form, the CDR3 reads TGTGCCAGCCGGAAGGGTAGCGGGAAGGAGACCCAGTACTTC.

The rearrangement uses TRBV14 and TRBJ2-7; D may be TRBD2 (5 bases). Trimming removed 2 bases at V and 6 bases at J, with 11 bases between. The length of the CDR3 is 13 residues. CDR1 and CDR2 (germline): SGHDN, FVKESK. For the CDR3, the DNA is TGTGCCAGCAGCCAACAGGTGCGGGCCGAGCAGTACTTC. Its translation is CASSQQVRAEQYF.

This clonotype was seen repeatedly, ten times or more. The chain has TRBV3-1 and TRBJ1-4, with TRBD1 matching 7 bases. The CDR3 totals 15 residues. Germline loops: CDR1 LGHDT, CDR2 YNNKEL (reference sequence). Unmatched junction bases numbered 9, after V lost 3 bases and J lost 8 bases. The CDR3 DNA follows: TGTGCCAGCAGCCACTCTACAGGGGCGGCAGAAAAACTGTTTTTT. Translated: CASSHSTGAAEKLFF. Full variable domain (outside the CDR3, taken from reference TRBV3-1 and TRBJ1-4): DTAVSQTPKYLVTQMGNDKSIKCEQNLGHDTMYWYKQDSKKFLKIMFSYNNKELIINETVPNRFSPKSPDKAHLNLHINSLELGDSAVYFCASSHSTGAAEKLFFGSGTQLSVL.